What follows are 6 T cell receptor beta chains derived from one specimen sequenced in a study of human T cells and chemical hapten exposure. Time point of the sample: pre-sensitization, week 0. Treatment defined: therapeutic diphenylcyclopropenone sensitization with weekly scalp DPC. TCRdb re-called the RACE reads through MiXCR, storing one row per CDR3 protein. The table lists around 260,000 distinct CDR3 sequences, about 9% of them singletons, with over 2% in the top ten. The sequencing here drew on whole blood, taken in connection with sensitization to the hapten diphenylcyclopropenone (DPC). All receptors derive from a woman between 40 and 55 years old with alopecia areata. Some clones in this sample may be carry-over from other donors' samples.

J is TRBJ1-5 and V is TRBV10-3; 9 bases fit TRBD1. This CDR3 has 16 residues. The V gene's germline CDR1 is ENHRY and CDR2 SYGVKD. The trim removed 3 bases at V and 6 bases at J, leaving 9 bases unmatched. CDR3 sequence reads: CAISDHRGRGGQPQHF. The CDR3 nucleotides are TGTGCCATCAGTGACCACAGGGGGCGCGGTGGTCAGCCCCAGCATTTT.

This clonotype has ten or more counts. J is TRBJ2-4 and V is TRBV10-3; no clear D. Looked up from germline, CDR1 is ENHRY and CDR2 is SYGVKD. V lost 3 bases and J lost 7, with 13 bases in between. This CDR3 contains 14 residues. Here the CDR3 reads CAISDPAPPNIQYF. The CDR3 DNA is TGTGCCATCAGTGATCCGGCACCGCCGAACATTCAGTACTTC.

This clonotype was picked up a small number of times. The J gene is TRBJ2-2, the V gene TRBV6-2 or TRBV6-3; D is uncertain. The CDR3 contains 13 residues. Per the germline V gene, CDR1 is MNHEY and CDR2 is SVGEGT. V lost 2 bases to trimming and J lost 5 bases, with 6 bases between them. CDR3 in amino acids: CASSYARTGELFF. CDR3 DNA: TGTGCCAGCAGTTACGCCCGAACCGGGGAGCTGTTTTTT.

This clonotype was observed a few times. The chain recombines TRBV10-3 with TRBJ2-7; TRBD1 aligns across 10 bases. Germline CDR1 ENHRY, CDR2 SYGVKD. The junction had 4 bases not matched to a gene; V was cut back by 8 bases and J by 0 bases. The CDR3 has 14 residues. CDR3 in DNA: TGTGCCATCGGAGACAGGGGGCTCTCCTACGAGCAGTACTTC. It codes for CAIGDRGLSYEQYF.

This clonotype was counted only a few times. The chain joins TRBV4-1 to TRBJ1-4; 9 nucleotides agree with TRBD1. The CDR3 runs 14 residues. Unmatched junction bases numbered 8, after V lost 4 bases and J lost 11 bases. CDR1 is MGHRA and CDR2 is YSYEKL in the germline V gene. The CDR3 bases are TGCGCCAGCAGCCTCCGGGACAGGGACAGTAAACTGTTTTTT. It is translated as CASSLRDRDSKLFF.

The chain's CDR3 is CASSSSASGDYEQYF. The CDR3 DNA reads TGTGCCAGCAGTTCCTCGGCTAGCGGAGATTACGAGCAGTACTTC. The chain uses TRBV6-5 and TRBJ2-7; 7 bases agree with TRBD2. Germline V gives CDR1 MNHEY, CDR2 SVGAGI. The length of the CDR3 is 15 residues. Trimming cost V 4 bases and J 4 bases; bases outside gene matches: 10.